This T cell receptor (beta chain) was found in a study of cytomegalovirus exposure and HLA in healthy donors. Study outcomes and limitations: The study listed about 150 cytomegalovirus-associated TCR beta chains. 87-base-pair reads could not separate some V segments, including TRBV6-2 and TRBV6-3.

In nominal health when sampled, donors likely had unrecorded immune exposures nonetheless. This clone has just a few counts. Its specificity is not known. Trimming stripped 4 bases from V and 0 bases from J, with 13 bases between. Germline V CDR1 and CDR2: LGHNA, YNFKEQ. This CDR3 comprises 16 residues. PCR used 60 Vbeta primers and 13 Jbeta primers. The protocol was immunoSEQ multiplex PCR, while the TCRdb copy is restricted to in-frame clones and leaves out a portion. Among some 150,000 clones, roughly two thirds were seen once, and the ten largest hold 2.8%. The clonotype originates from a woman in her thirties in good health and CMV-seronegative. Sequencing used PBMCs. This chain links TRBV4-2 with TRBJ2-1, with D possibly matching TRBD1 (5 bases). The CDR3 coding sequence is TGTGCCAGCAGCCCCGAGGCCAGGGACTCCTACAATGAGCAGTTCTTC. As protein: CASSPEARDSYNEQFF.